The next 27 T cell receptor beta chains were all read from a single sample in a study of T cells after yellow fever vaccination. TCRdb re-derived calls from the 5' RACE reads in MiXCR, one entry per CDR3 protein. The sample includes about 350,000 distinct CDR3 sequences, 7% to 9% seen only once; the top ten take approximately 18%. The starting material was PBMCs, obtained roughly seven weeks after the first yellow fever vaccination. Receptors were obtained from a man between 18 and 29 years old who received the YFV17D yellow fever vaccine.

Ten or more counts support this clonotype. This rearrangement joins TRBV12-3 or TRBV12-4 to TRBJ1-1; D gene uncertain. CDR3 length equals 13 residues. V dropped 2 bases and J dropped 4 bases, with 8 bases sitting between them. Here the CDR3 DNA reads TGTGCCAGCAGTTTAAATCGGGGCACTGAAGCTTTCTTT. This codes for CASSLNRGTEAFF.

The chain combines TRBV25-1 with TRBJ1-2, with a possible D match to TRBD1 (5 bases). Germline V gene sequence: CDR1 MGHDK, CDR2 SYGVNS. The CDR3 consists of 12 residues. V was cut by 8 bases and J by 5 bases, with 12 bases left in between. The CDR3 region is CASGAGEYGYTF. CDR3 nucleotides: TGTGCCAGCGGAGCGGGGGAATATGGCTACACCTTC.

The table lists this clonotype with many counts. The gene calls are TRBV20-1 and TRBJ1-5, with 7 nucleotides matching TRBD1. In germline, CDR1 is DFQATT, CDR2 SNEGSKA (reference sequence). The CDR3 loop spans 12 amino acids. V gave up 6 bases and J gave up 5 bases; unmatched junction bases: 4. DNA of the CDR3: TGCAGTGCCTGGGACAGCCATCAGCCCCAGCATTTT. Its protein product is CSAWDSHQPQHF.

The sample holds a few counts of this clonotype. The J gene is TRBJ1-2, the V gene TRBV5-6; no clear D gene. Looked up from germline, CDR1 is SGHDT and CDR2 is YYEEEE. This CDR3 region has 11 residues. Trimming cost V 1 base and J 6 bases, with 4 bases left between them. CDR3 protein: CASSLSHGYTF. DNA for the CDR3: TGTGCCAGCAGCTTGTCTCATGGCTACACCTTC. The variable domain in full, with the rest retrieved from reference TRBV5-6 and TRBJ1-2, is DAGVTQSPTHLIKTRGQQVTLRCSPKSGHDTVSWYQQALGQGPQFIFQYYEEEERQRGNFPDRFSGHQFPNYSSELNVNALLLGDSALYLCASSLSHGYTFGSGTRLTVV.

This clonotype was found once. V is TRBV7-6 and J is TRBJ2-3; TRBD2 matches 7 bases. Germline lookup yields CDR1 SGHVS and CDR2 FNYEAQ. V was clipped by 2 bases and J by 4 bases; unmatched bases: 6. The CDR3 contains 15 residues. The CDR3 here is CASSLISGEADTQYF. The CDR3 DNA follows: TGTGCCAGCAGCTTAATAAGCGGGGAGGCAGATACGCAGTATTTT.

This rearrangement joins TRBV15 to TRBJ2-7; the D is unclear. V was clipped by 0 bases and J by 2 bases, with 11 bases between them. The germline V gene encodes CDR1 LNHNV and CDR2 YYDKDF (reference sequence). CDR3 length: 15 residues. This CDR3 is CATSRDGNGAYEQYF. CDR3 sequence (DNA): TGTGCCACCAGCAGAGATGGTAACGGAGCCTACGAGCAGTACTTC.

This clonotype turned up a few times. The rearrangement joins TRBV10-3 to TRBJ1-3; D uncertain. CDR3 size: 16 residues. Germline CDR1 is ENHRY and CDR2 is SYGVKD. Between the trimmed V and J ends, which lost 5 bases and 4 bases, there was a span of 18 bases. The CDR3 sequence: CAISSTGPRGGNTIYF. Here the CDR3 DNA reads TGTGCCATCAGTTCAACTGGGCCTCGAGGGGGAAACACCATATATTTT.

The chain couples TRBV5-1 to TRBJ2-2; tentative D call: TRBD1 (6 bases). V was clipped by 4 bases and J by 1 base, with 14 bases between them. Looked up from germline, CDR1 is SGHRS and CDR2 is YFSETQ. The CDR3 is made up of 16 amino acids. CDR3 loop: CASSPTLGQNTGELFF. The CDR3 DNA reads TGCGCCAGCAGCCCCACTCTGGGACAGAACACCGGGGAGCTGTTTTTT.

This clonotype was found a few times. The chain links TRBV6-1 to TRBJ2-7; 10 positions match TRBD1. The germline V gene encodes CDR1 MNHNS and CDR2 SASEGT. Trimming removed 6 bases from V and 6 bases from J; junction bases left unmatched: 5. The CDR3 has 13 residues. The CDR3 bases are TGTGCCAGCAGACCCGGGACAGGGGTCGAGCAGTACGTC. It specifies CASRPGTGVEQYV.

A note on this clonotype: A much larger clone sits a single nucleotide away, making a read error possible. The rearrangement links TRBV20-1 to TRBJ2-7; 10 positions agree with TRBD2. The CDR3 extends over 16 amino acids. Looked up from germline, CDR1 is DFQATT and CDR2 is SNEGSKA (reference sequence). The DNA for the CDR3 is TGCTGTGCTAGAGATGTACTAGCGGGGATGTCCTACGAGCAGTACTTC. Translation gives CCARDVLAGMSYEQYF.

This clonotype was seen only a few times. The chain joins TRBV5-4 to TRBJ1-3, with D perhaps matching TRBD1 (5 bases). V was pared by 3 bases and J by 1 base, with 11 bases between. CDR3 size: 15 residues. Looked up from germline, CDR1 is SGHNT and CDR2 is YYREEE (reference sequence). For the CDR3, the DNA is TGTGCCAGCAGCTCGAGCCAGGGATCTGGAAACACCATATATTTT. Its protein product is CASSSSQGSGNTIYF.

This sequence joins TRBV5-1 and TRBJ2-5; TRBD1 matches 12 bases. Germline assignment: CDR1 SGHRS and CDR2 YFSETQ. The V gene end was trimmed by 4 bases and the J gene end by 5 bases; junction bases not matched to a gene: 3. CDR3 size: 14 residues. The CDR3 is CASSRDRGPETQYF. CDR3 sequence (DNA): TGCGCCAGCAGCCGGGACAGGGGGCCGGAGACCCAGTACTTC. The full variable domain, with the rest looked up from reference TRBV5-1 and TRBJ2-5, is KAGVTQTPRYLIKTRGQQVTLSCSPISGHRSVSWYQQTPGQGLQFLFEYFSETQRNKGNFPGRFSGRQFSNSRSEMNVSTLELGDSALYLCASSRDRGPETQYFGPGTRLLVL.

This clonotype was detected many times. The chain joins TRBV28 to TRBJ1-2; D gene ambiguous. The CDR3 runs 13 residues. Trimming pared 3 bases from V and 7 bases from J, leaving 12 bases between. Germline V gives CDR1 MDHEN, CDR2 SYDVKM. The CDR3 is CASSLAQGRGYTF. CDR3 DNA: TGTGCCAGCAGTTTGGCCCAAGGCCGTGGCTACACCTTC.

This clonotype was counted only a few times. The chain has TRBV5-4 and TRBJ2-5; tentative D call: TRBD1 (5 bases). V dropped 0 bases and J dropped 5 bases, with 14 bases sitting between them. CDR3 length: 15 amino acids. Germline V gene data show CDR1 as SGHNT and CDR2 as YYREEE (reference sequence). CDR3 protein: CASSLGQGARETQYF. In DNA, the CDR3 is TGTGCCAGCAGCTTGGGACAAGGGGCGCGGGAGACCCAGTACTTC.

This clonotype was detected only a few times. The V and J genes are TRBV4-3 and TRBJ2-6, with D perhaps matching TRBD2 (6 bases). V dropped 1 base and J dropped 0 bases, with 10 bases sitting between them. This CDR3 contains 17 residues. From germline, CDR1 is LGHNA and CDR2 YSLEER. The chain's CDR3 is CASSQGGGPSGANVLTF. As DNA, the CDR3 is TGCGCCAGCAGCCAAGGGGGAGGTCCCTCTGGGGCCAACGTCCTGACTTTC.

This clonotype was found many times. The chain carries TRBV4-1 and TRBJ2-1; TRBD1 is a possible D gene (5 bases). Germline loops: CDR1 MGHRA, CDR2 YSYEKL. CDR3 length: 16 residues. The V gene lost 4 bases and the J gene lost 6 bases, with 19 bases spanning the gap. The CDR3 bases are TGCGCCAGCAGCCCTCAGGGCAGGGTGGAGACCAATGAGCAGTTCTTC. It encodes CASSPQGRVETNEQFF.

This clonotype has just a few counts. V and J are TRBV9 and TRBJ2-3, with no clear D. V lost 0 bases, J lost 5 bases, and 10 bases lay in between. The CDR3 sequence is 14 residues long. Germline lookup yields CDR1 SGDLS and CDR2 YYNGEE. CDR3 bases: TGTGCCAGCAGCGTAGATACTTTCGGAGATACGCAGTATTTT. It encodes CASSVDTFGDTQYF.

V and J are TRBV28 and TRBJ2-2, with no clear D. The CDR3 is made up of 19 amino acids. Trimming removed 2 bases at V and 6 bases at J, with 25 bases between. From germline, CDR1 is MDHEN and CDR2 SYDVKM. In DNA form, the CDR3 reads TGTGCCAGCAGTTTAATCCGGAACGCCGACCGAGCGTCGCCCGGGGAGCTGTTTTTT. Protein sequence: CASSLIRNADRASPGELFF.

The chain couples TRBV30 to TRBJ2-5; weak D call: TRBD2 (6 bases). Trimming removed 4 bases from V and 2 bases from J, with 11 bases in between. This CDR3 region has 13 residues. Per germline, CDR1 GTSNPN and CDR2 SVGIG (reference sequence). CDR3 region: CAWNGGAQETQYF. The CDR3 bases are TGTGCCTGGAATGGCGGGGCACAAGAGACCCAGTACTTC. Using reference TRBV30 and TRBJ2-5 for the parts outside the CDR3, the full variable domain is SQTIHQWPATLVQPVGSPLSLECTVEGTSNPNLYWYRQAAGRGLQLLFYSVGIGQISSEVPQNLSASRPQDRQFILSSKKLLLSDSGFYLCAWNGGAQETQYFGPGTRLLVL.

The V and J genes are TRBV5-1 and TRBJ1-3; 12 bases line up with TRBD1. V was clipped by 4 bases and J by 8 bases; unmatched bases: 4. CDR3 length equals 14 residues. CDR1 and CDR2 from the germline V gene are SGHRS and YFSETQ. This chain's CDR3 is CASSTGTGGDTIYF. Written as DNA, the CDR3 is TGCGCCAGCAGCACCGGGACAGGGGGCGACACCATATATTTT.

This chain links TRBV20-1 with TRBJ1-1, with D uncertain. The CDR3 runs to 15 residues. Trimming cost V 1 base and J 4 bases, with 16 bases left between them. In germline, CDR1 is DFQATT, CDR2 SNEGSKA (reference sequence). CDR3 in DNA: TGCAGTGCTAGAGTTGATGAGGGCTGGGGCACTGAAGCTTTCTTT. Encoded protein: CSARVDEGWGTEAFF.

J is TRBJ2-7 and V is TRBV4-2, with TRBD2 matching over 7 bases. The junction had 5 bases not matched to a gene; V was cut back by 0 bases and J by 6 bases. Germline V gives CDR1 LGHNA, CDR2 YNFKEQ. There are 14 residues in the CDR3. The CDR3 here is CASSQDGGGSEQYF. The CDR3 coding sequence is TGTGCCAGCAGCCAAGATGGGGGGGGGTCCGAGCAGTACTTC.

This CDR3 is CSVAPLTSNYGYTF. DNA for the CDR3: TGCAGCGTTGCCCCTCTGACAAGTAACTATGGCTACACCTTC. The chain is built from TRBV29-1 and TRBJ1-2, with D uncertain. The V end lost 4 bases, the J end lost 1 base, and 13 bases lay between the germline ends. From germline, CDR1 is SQVTM and CDR2 ANQGSEA. There are 14 residues in the CDR3.

The chain recombines TRBV10-3 with TRBJ1-1; 7 bases fit TRBD1. Germline V gene sequence: CDR1 ENHRY, CDR2 SYGVKD. After removal of 10 bases from V and 7 bases from J, the junction contained 3 bases not matched to a gene. The CDR3 is 10 amino acids. This chain's CDR3 is CATGTVEAFF. The CDR3 nucleotides are TGTGCCACCGGGACAGTTGAAGCTTTCTTT.

The genes are TRBV7-9 and TRBJ2-1, with D possibly matching TRBD1 (5 bases). V was clipped by 4 bases and J by 6 bases, with 13 bases between them. Germline-derived CDR1 and CDR2 are SEHNR and FQNEAQ (reference sequence). The CDR3 is 14 amino acids. The CDR3 DNA reads as TGTGCCAGCAGCTCTGGACACCTGGGCAATGAGCAGTTCTTC. Protein: CASSSGHLGNEQFF.

This clonotype was seen a handful of times. V is TRBV14 and J is TRBJ2-3, with D unresolved. In germline, CDR1 is SGHDN, CDR2 FVKESK. This CDR3 comprises 13 residues. V shed 3 bases and J shed 7 bases, with 11 bases lying between them. CDR3 coding DNA: TGTGCCAGCAGCCACAGACCGAGCTATACGCAGTATTTT. Translation gives CASSHRPSYTQYF.

The rearrangement joins TRBV6-2 or TRBV6-3 to TRBJ2-7; 13 bases are shared with TRBD2. The CDR3 is 18 amino acids. The trim removed 4 bases at V and 6 bases at J, leaving 15 bases unmatched. Germline V gene data show CDR1 as MNHEY and CDR2 as SVGEGT. The CDR3 DNA sequence: TGTGCCAGCAGTTCCTGGACTAGCGGGGGCCGAAGAGCAGGCGAGCAGTACTTC. It specifies CASSSWTSGGRRAGEQYF.